The 25 T cell receptor beta chains given below trace back to one sample, sequenced in a study of blood T cell repertoires in COVID-19. This table comes from immunoSEQ multiplex PCR, and its TCRdb copy is limited to in-frame clones, with some not included. The repertoire holds 45,000 to 60,000 clones, around 92% seen once, with 2.2% in the top ten. Sequences were obtained from peripheral blood. These TCRs come from a human donor in a cohort sampled during active COVID-19.

J is TRBJ2-2 and V is TRBV5-4; 10 bases match TRBD1. J gave up 5 bases and V 0 bases, and 7 bases lay outside the gene matches. CDR3 size: 17 residues. CDR1 and CDR2 from the germline V gene are SGHNT and YYREEE (reference sequence). The CDR3 DNA is TGTGCCAGCAGCTTGGCCCTCGGGACAGGGGATACCGGGGAGCTGTTTTTT. This gives the protein CASSLALGTGDTGELFF.

This sequence joins TRBV7-3 and TRBJ2-5; TRBD2 agrees at 10 bases. This CDR3 spans 14 amino acids. J gave up 5 bases and V 5 bases, and 5 bases lay outside the gene matches. Germline V CDR1 and CDR2: SGHTA, FQGTGA. The DNA for the CDR3 is TGTGCCAGCAGCCCTCTAGCGGGAGCTGAGACCCAGTACTTC. This gives the protein CASSPLAGAETQYF. Based on the CDR3 plus reference TRBV7-3 and TRBJ2-5, the full variable domain is GAGVSQTPSNKVTEKGKYVELRCDPISGHTALYWYRQSLGQGPEFLIYFQGTGAADDSGLPNDRFFAVRPEGSVSTLKIQRTERGDSAVYLCASSPLAGAETQYFGPGTRLLVL.

This sequence joins TRBV5-6 and TRBJ2-2, with TRBD2 matching 10 bases. The CDR3 runs to 15 residues. Germline V gene sequence: CDR1 SGHDT, CDR2 YYEEEE. The junction had 6 bases not matched to a gene; V was cut back by 4 bases and J by 6 bases. In DNA, the CDR3 is TGTGCCAGCAGCGGGACGGGACTAGCGTCCGGGGAGCTGTTTTTT. Protein: CASSGTGLASGELFF.

This clone was seen once. The chain couples TRBV12-3 or TRBV12-4 to TRBJ1-5; D is unclear. V was clipped by 4 bases and J by 4 bases, with 8 bases between them. This CDR3 is built from 13 residues. CDR3 nucleotide sequence: TGTGCCAGCAGTTCAGACACAAATCAGCCCCAGCATTTT. It yields the protein CASSSDTNQPQHF.

The genes are TRBV5-4 and TRBJ2-7, with 9 bases lining up with TRBD2. V was pared by 6 bases and J by 7 bases, with 8 bases of the junction left unmatched. CDR1 and CDR2 (germline): SGHNT, YYREEE (reference sequence). The CDR3 covers 13 residues. The CDR3 loop is CASTVAGVSEQYF. The CDR3 coding sequence is TGTGCCAGCACCGTAGCGGGAGTGAGTGAGCAGTACTTC.

V is TRBV11-2 and J is TRBJ2-7; maybe TRBD1 (6 bases). The germline CDR1 and CDR2 sequences are SGHAT and FQNNGV. The CDR3 sequence is 15 residues long. V shed 2 bases and J shed 1 base, with 12 bases lying between them. CDR3: CASSLRRTASYEQYF. The CDR3 DNA follows: TGTGCCAGCAGCTTACGCCGGACAGCTTCCTACGAGCAGTACTTC.

This chain links TRBV13 with TRBJ2-5; 7 nucleotides align to TRBD1. This CDR3 spans 14 amino acids. The V and J ends lost 5 bases and 0 bases, in that order; junction bases with no gene match: 3. Germline CDR1 and CDR2: PRHDT and FYEKMQ (reference sequence). Here the CDR3 reads CASSPGQYQETQYF. CDR3 bases: TGTGCCAGCAGCCCGGGACAGTACCAAGAGACCCAGTACTTC.

The chain uses TRBV11-2 and TRBJ2-1; 7 bases align to TRBD2. The CDR3 loop spans 14 amino acids. Losses at the gene ends were 5 bases for V and 2 bases for J; bases not matched to a gene: 3. The germline V gene has CDR1 SGHAT and CDR2 FQNNGV. The CDR3 coding sequence is TGTGCCAGCAGCCGTAGCGGGCCCTACAATGAGCAGTTCTTC. Its translation is CASSRSGPYNEQFF.

V is TRBV14 and J is TRBJ2-7; 7 bases fit TRBD1. This CDR3 is 14 amino acids long. V lost 1 base, J lost 3 bases, and 3 bases stayed unmatched. CDR1 is SGHDN, CDR2 FVKESK, per germline. CDR3: CASSQGQGSYEQYF. The CDR3 DNA is TGTGCCAGCAGCCAAGGACAGGGCAGCTACGAGCAGTACTTC.

The chain has TRBV11-3 and TRBJ2-5, with 14 bases lining up with TRBD2. The V and J ends lost 1 base and 5 bases, in that order; junction bases with no gene match: 3. Germline-derived CDR1 and CDR2 are SGHNT and YENEEA. CDR3 length: 16 residues. The CDR3 loop reads CASSLGTSGGPETQYF. CDR3 bases: TGTGCCAGCAGCTTAGGGACTAGCGGGGGGCCTGAGACCCAGTACTTC.

This clone was recorded once. The CDR3 is CASSVSGGVNEQFF. The CDR3 DNA reads as TGTGCCAGCAGTGTTAGCGGGGGGGTCAATGAGCAGTTCTTC. The chain has TRBV6-4 and TRBJ2-1, with 11 bases fitting TRBD2. The CDR3 runs 14 residues. Germline-derived CDR1 and CDR2 are MRHNA and SNTAGT. V lost 4 bases to trimming and J lost 6 bases; unmatched junction nucleotides: 2.

V and J are TRBV7-9 and TRBJ2-1; 7 bases align to TRBD2. Germline V gene data show CDR1 as SEHNR and CDR2 as FQNEAQ (reference sequence). The V gene end was trimmed by 7 bases and the J gene end by 7 bases; junction bases not matched to a gene: 10. The CDR3 is made up of 14 amino acids. CDR3 sequence: CASTSMGGGNEQFF. CDR3 in DNA: TGTGCCAGCACCTCTATGGGGGGGGGAAATGAGCAGTTCTTC.

The chain has TRBV6-5 and TRBJ1-5; possible D gene TRBD1, 6 bases. Looked up from germline, CDR1 is MNHEY and CDR2 is SVGAGI. The CDR3 extends over 15 amino acids. Trimming pared 5 bases from V and 6 bases from J, leaving 17 bases between. The CDR3 nucleotides read TGTGCCAGCAGTCCCGAGGACAGTTCGAGTCAGCCCCAGCATTTT. Translating gives CASSPEDSSSQPQHF.

CDR3 in DNA: TGTGCCAGCAGCTTCCAAGGGGGCACTGAAGCTTTCTTT. Amino acid sequence: CASSFQGGTEAFF. The gene calls are TRBV7-2 and TRBJ1-1; D possibly corresponds to TRBD1 (6 bases). The CDR3 spans 13 residues. Germline CDR1 is SGHTA and CDR2 is FQGNSA. The V end lost 3 bases, the J end lost 4 bases, and 9 bases lay between the germline ends.

The table lists this clone with a few counts. The chain links TRBV18 to TRBJ2-7, with 9 nucleotides matching TRBD2. Germline V gene sequence: CDR1 KGHSH, CDR2 LQKENI. The ends lost 6 bases at V and 4 bases at J; junction bases unmatched: 13. The CDR3 is 16 amino acids. The CDR3 is CASSQLAGRRAYEQYF. In DNA form, the CDR3 reads TGTGCCAGCTCCCAGCTAGCGGGAAGAAGAGCTTACGAGCAGTACTTC. Together with reference TRBV18 and TRBJ2-7, the CDR3 gives the full variable domain: NAGVMQNPRHLVRRRGQEARLRCSPMKGHSHVYWYRQLPEEGLKFMVYLQKENIIDESGMPKERFSAEFPKEGPSILRIQQVVRGDSAAYFCASSQLAGRRAYEQYFGPGTRLTVT.

V is TRBV4-1 and J is TRBJ1-4, with D possibly TRBD1 on 5 matching bases. Trimming removed 1 base at V and 8 bases at J, with 17 bases between. Germline CDR1 reads MGHRA; CDR2 reads YSYEKL. The CDR3 has 16 residues. The CDR3 protein is CASSQGLGEVKEKLFF. CDR3 nucleotides: TGCGCCAGCAGCCAAGGACTAGGGGAGGTCAAAGAAAAACTGTTTTTT.

The J gene is TRBJ2-1, the V gene TRBV7-6; D unclear. V was clipped by 2 bases and J by 6 bases, with 8 bases between them. CDR3 size: 13 residues. The germline V gene encodes CDR1 SGHVS and CDR2 FNYEAQ. The DNA of the CDR3 is TGTGCCAGCAGCTTATACGAACTCAATGAGCAGTTCTTC. Protein: CASSLYELNEQFF.

This sequence joins TRBV5-8 and TRBJ2-2; 7 nucleotides line up with TRBD2. The CDR3 loop spans 14 amino acids. Unmatched junction bases numbered 2, after V lost 5 bases and J lost 1 base. Germline CDR1 SGHTS, CDR2 YDEGEE. The CDR3 DNA follows: TGTGCCAGCAGGACGGGGGGGAACACCGGGGAGCTGTTTTTT. Translated, it gives CASRTGGNTGELFF.

V and J are TRBV25-1 and TRBJ1-1; tentative D call: TRBD1 (6 bases). The CDR3 is 16 amino acids. CDR1 is MGHDK, CDR2 SYGVNS, per germline. The V and J ends lost 1 base and 0 bases respectively, with 12 bases between them. CDR3 in amino acids: CASSESGQLMNTEAFF. The CDR3 coding sequence is TGTGCCAGCAGTGAATCAGGACAGCTGATGAACACTGAAGCTTTCTTT. Using reference TRBV25-1 and TRBJ1-1 for the parts outside the CDR3, the full variable domain is EADIYQTPRYLVIGTGKKITLECSQTMGHDKMYWYQQDPGMELHLIHYSYGVNSTEKGDLSSESTVSRIRTEHFPLTLESARPSHTSQYLCASSESGQLMNTEAFFGQGTRLTVV.

The CDR3, as DNA: TGCGCCAGCAGCCCCGACAGGGGGAGTGTAGGCGAGCAGTACTTC. Translation gives CASSPDRGSVGEQYF. The V gene is TRBV4-3, the J gene TRBJ2-7, with 9 bases lining up with TRBD1. With V trimmed by 4 bases and J by 6 bases, 10 bases remained unmatched. The CDR3 covers 15 residues. The germline CDR1 and CDR2 sequences are LGHNA and YSLEER.

This chain links TRBV19 with TRBJ1-1; TRBD1 matches at 7 bases. This CDR3 is built from 14 residues. The V gene's germline CDR1 is LNHDA and CDR2 SQIVND (reference sequence). V gave up 4 bases and J gave up 5 bases; unmatched junction bases: 7. The CDR3 coding sequence is TGTGCCAGTAGTACGGGACAGCAAAAAACTGAAGCTTTCTTT. Translated, it gives CASSTGQQKTEAFF.

This clone appeared a single time. This chain connects TRBV18 to TRBJ1-2; 7 nucleotides agree with TRBD1. Germline trimming cut 2 bases from V and 8 bases from J; bases unmatched to any gene: 5. The CDR3 is 13 residues long. Germline V gene data show CDR1 as KGHSH and CDR2 as LQKENI. This CDR3 is CASSPTGAEGYTF. CDR3 DNA sequence: TGTGCCAGCTCACCAACAGGGGCGGAAGGCTACACCTTC. Using reference TRBV18 and TRBJ1-2 for the parts outside the CDR3, the full variable domain is NAGVMQNPRHLVRRRGQEARLRCSPMKGHSHVYWYRQLPEEGLKFMVYLQKENIIDESGMPKERFSAEFPKEGPSILRIQQVVRGDSAAYFCASSPTGAEGYTFGSGTRLTVV.

V and J are TRBV4-1 and TRBJ2-2, with TRBD2 matching 7 bases. Germline CDR1 is MGHRA and CDR2 is YSYEKL. This CDR3 has 17 residues. V lost 1 base and J lost 6; bases outside the gene matches: 11. The CDR3 sequence: CASSQVGRTRTPGELFF. The CDR3 DNA follows: TGCGCCAGCAGCCAAGTAGGGCGGACTAGAACCCCCGGGGAGCTGTTTTTT.

The rearrangement joins TRBV7-3 to TRBJ2-2; D is possibly TRBD2 (6 bases). Germline V gene data show CDR1 as SGHTA and CDR2 as FQGTGA. The germline V and J ends were trimmed by 3 bases and 4 bases, with 9 bases remaining between them. CDR3 size: 14 residues. DNA for the CDR3: TGTGCCAGCAGCTTGGAGGGTACCACCGGGGAGCTGTTTTTT. This translates into CASSLEGTTGELFF.

The chain is built from TRBV11-2 and TRBJ1-2; 7 bases agree with TRBD1. Per germline, CDR1 SGHAT and CDR2 FQNNGV. The CDR3 is 17 residues long. V shed 0 bases, J shed 1 base, and the junction held 8 bases outside the gene matches. CDR3 coding DNA: TGTGCCAGCAGCTTAGACCAGGGGGTCGGTTTTAACTATGGCTACACCTTC. Translated, it gives CASSLDQGVGFNYGYTF.